A single sample is the source of the 15 T cell receptor beta chains below, sequenced in a study of T cells in localized non-small cell lung cancer. Repertoires were generated with immunoSEQ multiplex PCR, while TCRdb's copy carries only in-frame clones and drops some. The sample holds 60,000 to 75,000 clones; roughly 81% are singletons and the top ten take approximately 13%. Here the sequenced sample was peripheral blood, taken before any cancer treatment. The receptors come from a female donor aged 60 or older with stage I lung adenocarcinoma.

The chain has TRBV6-5 and TRBJ1-1; D is perhaps TRBD1 (6 bases). The CDR3 loop spans 15 amino acids. Trimming removed 0 bases at V and 3 bases at J, with 11 bases between. From germline, CDR1 is MNHEY and CDR2 SVGAGI. Written as DNA, the CDR3 is TGTGCCAGCAGTTACTCCAGGGGATGGGACACTGAAGCTTTCTTT. This codes for CASSYSRGWDTEAFF.

By sample fraction, this clone is large. V is TRBV29-1 and J is TRBJ1-1; 10 nucleotides line up with TRBD1. The V segment lost 4 bases and the J segment 4 bases; nucleotides outside the gene matches: 6. This CDR3 is 14 amino acids long. Germline V gene sequence: CDR1 SQVTM, CDR2 ANQGSEA. CDR3 in amino acids: CSVVPGQGTTEAFF. The CDR3 nucleotides read TGCAGCGTTGTACCGGGACAGGGGACCACTGAAGCTTTCTTT.

V usage is TRBV2 and J usage is TRBJ1-5; TRBD1 matches 8 bases. This CDR3 has 16 amino acids. Germline V gene data show CDR1 as SNHLY and CDR2 as FYNNEI. The J segment lost 7 bases and the V segment lost 6 bases, leaving 14 bases of the junction unmatched. Here the CDR3 reads CASSDLPQGTGQPQHF. CDR3 bases: TGTGCCAGCAGCGACTTACCACAGGGGACAGGCCAGCCCCAGCATTTT.

This clone was detected once. One junction end does not reproduce the germline sequence, and a read error may be involved. The V and J genes are TRBV7-9 and TRBJ1-1; possible D gene TRBD1, 6 bases. Germline assignment: CDR1 SEHNR and CDR2 FQNEAQ (reference sequence). The CDR3 is made up of 12 amino acids. In DNA form, the CDR3 reads TGTGCCAGCAGCTTGGGCACAGGGAGTGCCCAATTT. This codes for CASSLGTGSAQF.

This clone has just a few counts. This rearrangement joins TRBV19 to TRBJ1-3, with 10 bases aligning to TRBD1. CDR1 is LNHDA and CDR2 is SQIVND in the germline V gene (reference sequence). CDR3 length: 14 residues. Trimming at V came to 7 bases and at J to 4 bases, leaving 4 bases not matched to a gene. The CDR3 here is CASMRQGAGNTIYF. The DNA of the CDR3 is TGTGCCAGTATGAGACAGGGGGCGGGAAACACCATATATTTT.

This sequence joins TRBV6-1 and TRBJ2-2; D is ambiguous. This CDR3 has 12 residues. The germline V gene has CDR1 MNHNS and CDR2 SASEGT. Trimming removed 3 bases from V and 6 bases from J, with 5 bases in between. This CDR3 reads CASSELSGELFF. The CDR3 bases are TGTGCCAGCAGTGAGCTATCCGGGGAGCTGTTTTTT.

This clone appeared a few times. The chain uses TRBV10-1 and TRBJ1-1, with TRBD1 matching 7 bases. V lost 0 bases to trimming and J lost 7 bases; unmatched junction nucleotides: 8. The CDR3 covers 15 residues. Germline V gene sequence: CDR1 WNHNN, CDR2 SYGVQD (reference sequence). Here the CDR3 DNA reads TGCGCCAGCAGTGAGTCGACGACAGGGAAAAATGAAGCTTTCTTT. Amino acids: CASSESTTGKNEAFF.

The chain is built from TRBV6-4 and TRBJ1-4, with D unresolved. V was trimmed by 8 bases and J by 7 bases, leaving 23 bases between them. The CDR3 is 16 amino acids. Germline loops: CDR1 MRHNA, CDR2 SNTAGT. The CDR3 reads CASPNIEQIRREKLFF. The CDR3 DNA is TGTGCCAGCCCGAACATTGAACAAATCCGGCGTGAAAAACTGTTTTTT.

This clone is medium-sized (0.01 to 0.1%) by share. The chain uses TRBV5-6 and TRBJ1-1; no reliable D call. Trimming cost V 0 bases and J 1 base, with 7 bases left between them. CDR3 length equals 14 residues. The germline gives CDR1 SGHDT, CDR2 YYEEEE. CDR3 DNA: TGTGCCAGCAGCTTGGACGGATCGAACACTGAAGCTTTCTTT. Protein: CASSLDGSNTEAFF.

This chain joins TRBV6-1 and TRBJ1-4, with 8 bases identical to TRBD1. Trimming removed 5 bases from V and 7 bases from J; junction bases left unmatched: 9. The CDR3 covers 15 residues. CDR1 MNHNS and CDR2 SASEGT come from the germline V gene. CDR3 residues: CASSPRTGHREKLFF. The CDR3 DNA sequence: TGTGCCAGCAGTCCCCGGACAGGGCATCGTGAAAAACTGTTTTTT.

This rearrangement joins TRBV11-2 to TRBJ2-2; 8 bases fit TRBD2. CDR3 length: 13 amino acids. Germline-derived CDR1 and CDR2 are SGHAT and FQNNGV. Unmatched junction bases numbered 5, after V lost 5 bases and J lost 9 bases. Here the CDR3 DNA reads TGTGCCAGCAGCGCCCGGGGGGGTTGGGAGCTGTTTTTT. Amino acid sequence: CASSARGGWELFF.

This chain joins TRBV27 and TRBJ2-1, with D hard to call. Germline V gene lookup returns CDR1 MNHEY and CDR2 SMNVEV (reference sequence). The CDR3 is 17 amino acids. V lost 6 bases, J lost 0 bases, and 18 bases lay in between. The CDR3 nucleotides are TGTGCCAGCAGCCCCTGGGTGGCGTTTAGCTCCTACAATGAGCAGTTCTTC. Its translation is CASSPWVAFSSYNEQFF.

The genes are TRBV28 and TRBJ2-7; no reliable D call. Trimming pared 4 bases from V and 2 bases from J, leaving 9 bases between. The CDR3 is 13 residues long. Germline V gene lookup returns CDR1 MDHEN and CDR2 SYDVKM. The CDR3 nucleotides are TGTGCCAGCAGTTGGGTCACCACCTACGAGCAGTACTTC. Its translation: CASSWVTTYEQYF.

J is TRBJ1-1 and V is TRBV12-5; TRBD1 matches 8 bases. Germline assignment: CDR1 LGHNT and CDR2 FRNRAP. Trimming took 5 bases from V and 10 from J; bases not matched to a gene: 12. This CDR3 spans 14 amino acids. The CDR3: CASGRSGAGGRAFF. Here the CDR3 DNA reads TGTGCTAGTGGTCGATCAGGGGCAGGGGGCCGAGCTTTCTTT.

The gene calls are TRBV18 and TRBJ1-2; no clear D gene. The CDR3 has 14 residues. Trimming cost V 3 bases and J 1 base, with 9 bases left between them. Germline V gene lookup returns CDR1 KGHSH and CDR2 LQKENI. This CDR3 is CASSPASDNYGYTF. CDR3 nucleotides: TGTGCCAGCTCACCGGCCTCGGATAACTATGGCTACACCTTC.